This TCR beta chain was identified in a study of CD8 T cells in Susac syndrome. This clonotype was seen a single time. The RNA input was about 0.45 to 1 ug, and it was reverse transcribed with random hexamers. Amplification of TCR beta CDR3 used immunoSEQ multiplex PCR across 54 Vbeta and 13 Jbeta. Each CDR3 protein gets one entry after TCRdb re-called the immunoSEQ multiplex PCR reads with MiXCR. This table holds roughly 330,000 distinct CDR3 sequences, just over 90% found once. Looked up from germline, CDR1 is SGHTA and CDR2 is FQGTGA. The V segment lost 2 bases and the J segment 3 bases; nucleotides outside the gene matches: 4. The CDR3 totals 14 residues. TCR beta from blood CD8+ and CD4+ T cells was sequenced. The patients who served as multiple sclerosis controls were treatment-naive and had stable or active relapsing-remitting disease that fulfilled the revised McDonald criteria.

The TCR originated in a human donor with multiple sclerosis. The J gene is TRBJ2-7, the V gene TRBV7-3, with 7 bases that match TRBD1. Sequenced material: CD4+ T cells from PBMCs. CDR3 loop: CASSLEGAHYEQYF. The CDR3 nucleotides are TGTGCCAGCAGCTTAGAGGGGGCCCACTACGAGCAGTACTTC.